A selection of T cell receptor beta chains follows, all from one sample in a study of identical twins. TCRdb reprocessed the 5' RACE reads with MiXCR, giving one entry per CDR3 protein. The data show about 210,000 distinct CDR3 sequences, with roughly 10% seen just once and just over 5% held by the top ten. The sequencing sample was made of memory (CD45RO+) T cells sorted from blood. Receptor source: a woman younger than 35 in good health. Both conserved end residues are part of each CDR3. The D gene is left open where the match is weak. Not every row has a clone size; where given, it reads once, few, many or a size class.

V	size	D	J	CDR3	DNA
TRBV5-1	few	.	TRBJ2-3	CASSESSWNTDTQYF	TGCGCCAGCAGCGAGTCTTCGTGGAATACAGATACGCAGTATTTT
TRBV11-2	.	TRBD2	TRBJ2-7	CASSSRLADYEQYF	TGTGCCAGCAGCTCTCGTCTAGCGGACTACGAGCAGTACTTC
TRBV7-2	few	.	TRBJ2-1	CASSLAFGLSYNEQFF	TGTGCCAGCAGCTTAGCGTTTGGCCTCTCCTACAATGAGCAGTTCTTC
TRBV7-2	many	.	TRBJ2-2	CASSLAPAETNTGELFF	TGTGCCAGCAGCTTAGCACCAGCAGAAACTAACACCGGGGAGCTGTTTTTT
TRBV15	many	TRBD1	TRBJ1-5	CATSGQANQPQHF	TGTGCCACCAGCGGACAGGCAAATCAGCCCCAGCATTTT
TRBV6-1	few	.	TRBJ2-7	CASSDLLVDEQYF	TGTGCCAGCAGCGACCTCTTAGTGGACGAGCAGTACTTC
TRBV6-1	few	TRBD2	TRBJ2-7	CASSDPLPGEGNEQYF	TGTGCCAGCAGTGATCCCCTTCCGGGGGAGGGCAACGAGCAGTACTTC
TRBV2	many	.	TRBJ2-5	CASTEDYQETQYF	TGTGCCAGCACTGAGGACTACCAAGAGACCCAGTACTTC
TRBV7-8	.	.	TRBJ2-1	CASSLTRGEQFF	TGTGCCAGCAGCCTCACTAGGGGTGAGCAGTTCTTC
TRBV12-3/TRBV12-4	many	.	TRBJ1-1	CASRATGAPEAFF	TGTGCCAGCAGAGCGACAGGAGCGCCTGAAGCTTTCTTT
TRBV14	few	.	TRBJ1-6	CASSHIDSSSYNSPLHF	TGTGCCAGCAGCCACATCGACTCTAGCTCCTATAATTCACCCCTCCACTTT
TRBV5-1	few	TRBD2	TRBJ2-5	CASSPLAGAYQETQYF	TGCGCCAGCAGCCCGCTAGCGGGAGCGTACCAAGAGACCCAGTACTTC
TRBV3-1	many	.	TRBJ2-1	CASSLSGLAFSF	TGTGCCAGCAGCCTCAGTGGGCTAGCGTTTAGCTTC
TRBV10-3	.	TRBD2	TRBJ2-1	CAISESGGRKNEQFF	TGTGCCATCAGTGAGTCTGGCGGGAGGAAGAATGAGCAGTTCTTC
TRBV12-5	.	.	TRBJ2-2	CASGLGQTQTNTGELFF	TGTGCTAGTGGTCTCGGACAGACTCAAACGAACACCGGGGAGCTGTTTTTT
TRBV20-1	.	TRBD2	TRBJ2-3	CSAFSSGGATDTQYF	TGCAGTGCTTTCAGTAGCGGGGGAGCCACAGATACGCAGTATTTT
TRBV19	many	.	TRBJ2-1	CASSIIASASSYNEQFF	TGTGCCAGTAGTATAATTGCCAGCGCCAGCTCCTACAATGAGCAGTTCTTC
TRBV20-1	few	TRBD2	TRBJ2-1	CSMTSGGEMSYNEQFF	TGCAGCATGACTAGCGGGGGGGAGATGTCCTACAATGAGCAGTTCTTC
TRBV24-1	many	TRBD2	TRBJ2-7	CATGTSGVSYEQYF	TGTGCCACCGGGACTAGCGGGGTCTCCTACGAGCAGTACTTC
TRBV3-1	few	.	TRBJ2-5	CASQLRGGETQYF	TGTGCCAGCCAACTTAGGGGGGGGGAGACCCAGTACTTC
TRBV7-6	many	.	TRBJ1-1	CASSRSGGRGGRSEAFF	TGTGCCAGCAGCCGAAGTGGTGGTAGGGGGGGGAGATCTGAAGCTTTCTTT